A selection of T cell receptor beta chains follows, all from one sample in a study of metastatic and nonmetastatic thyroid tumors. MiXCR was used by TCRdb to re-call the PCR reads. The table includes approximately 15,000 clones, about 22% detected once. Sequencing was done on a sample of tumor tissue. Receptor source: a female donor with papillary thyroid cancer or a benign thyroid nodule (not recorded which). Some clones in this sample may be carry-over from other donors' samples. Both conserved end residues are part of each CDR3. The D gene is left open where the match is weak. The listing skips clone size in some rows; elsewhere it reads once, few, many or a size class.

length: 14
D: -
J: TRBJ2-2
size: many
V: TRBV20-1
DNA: TGCAGTGCTAGAACAGGCCTGAACACCGGGGAGCTGTTTTTT
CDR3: CSARTGLNTGELFF

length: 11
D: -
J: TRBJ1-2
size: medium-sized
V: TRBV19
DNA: TGTGCCAGTAGTATACAGTATGGCTACACCTTC
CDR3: CASSIQYGYTF

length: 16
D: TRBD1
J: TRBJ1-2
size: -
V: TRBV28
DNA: TGTGCCAGCAGTCCGGAAGGGACAGGGAGTAAGGATGGCTACACCTTC
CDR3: CASSPEGTGSKDGYTF

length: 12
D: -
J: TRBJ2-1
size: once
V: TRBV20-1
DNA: TGCAGTGCTTTAAAGTCCGGGAATGAGCAGTTCTTC
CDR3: CSALKSGNEQFF

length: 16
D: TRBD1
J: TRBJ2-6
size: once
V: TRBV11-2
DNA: TGTGCCAGTAGCCCCAGGGGGTTCTCTGGGGCCAACGTCCTGACTTTC
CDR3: CASSPRGFSGANVLTF

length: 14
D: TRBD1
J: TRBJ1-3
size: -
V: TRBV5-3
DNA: TGTGCCTCTCAGGGGGACTACTCTGGAAACACCATATATTTT
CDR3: CASQGDYSGNTIYF

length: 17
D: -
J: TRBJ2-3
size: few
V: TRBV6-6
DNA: TGTGCCAGCAGTTACCCCACTTCAGGAAGAGTCACAGATACGCAGTATTTT
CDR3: CASSYPTSGRVTDTQYF

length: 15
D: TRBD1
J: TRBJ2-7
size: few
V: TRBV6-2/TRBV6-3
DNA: TGTGCCAGCAGTTCCCCCGGGACAGGGATCTACGAGCAGTACTTC
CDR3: CASSSPGTGIYEQYF

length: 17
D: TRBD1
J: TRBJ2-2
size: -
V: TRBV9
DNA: TGTGCCAGCAGCGTTGCCGGGACAGGGTTAATCACCGGGGAGCTGTTTTTT
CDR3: CASSVAGTGLITGELFF

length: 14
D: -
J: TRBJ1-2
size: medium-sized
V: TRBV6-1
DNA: TGTGCCAGCAGTCCCCTGGGGGACTTAAGGCGCTACACCTTC
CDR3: CASSPLGDLRRYTF

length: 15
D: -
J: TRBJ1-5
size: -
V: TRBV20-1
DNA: TGCAGTGCCCAGGACAGATACTATAGCAATCAGCCCCAGCATTTT
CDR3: CSAQDRYYSNQPQHF

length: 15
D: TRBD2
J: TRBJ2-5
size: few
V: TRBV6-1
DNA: TGTGCCAGCACCCCTAGCGGGAGGGCCCGGGAGACCCAGTACTTC
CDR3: CASTPSGRARETQYF

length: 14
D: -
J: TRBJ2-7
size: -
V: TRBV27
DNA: TGTGCCAGCATGGTGACAGCCCACTCCTACGAGCAGTACTTC
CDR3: CASMVTAHSYEQYF

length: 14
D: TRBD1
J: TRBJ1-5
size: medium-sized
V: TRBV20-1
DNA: TGCAGTGCTCAGCCGGGACAGGACAATCAGCCCCAGCATTTT
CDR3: CSAQPGQDNQPQHF

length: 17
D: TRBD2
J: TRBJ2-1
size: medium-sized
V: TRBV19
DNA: TGTGCCAGTAGTAACGAACCTAGCGGGCGGCCCTACAATGAGCAGTTCTTC
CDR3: CASSNEPSGRPYNEQFF

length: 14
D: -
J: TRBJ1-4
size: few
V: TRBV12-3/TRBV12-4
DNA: TGTGCCAGCAGCCCCAGGGGATACGGTGAAAAACTGTTTTTT
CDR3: CASSPRGYGEKLFF

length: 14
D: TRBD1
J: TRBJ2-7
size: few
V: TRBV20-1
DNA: TGCAGTGCTAGAGCTGGGCAGGGGGCGGTCGAGCAGTACTTC
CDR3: CSARAGQGAVEQYF

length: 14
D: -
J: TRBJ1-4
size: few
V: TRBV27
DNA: TGTGCCAGCCGTCCTTCGCTCTATAATGAAAAACTGTTTTTT
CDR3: CASRPSLYNEKLFF

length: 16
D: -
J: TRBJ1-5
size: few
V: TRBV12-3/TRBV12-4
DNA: TGTGCCAGCGGCCGGGGATCGGGTGCAGCCAATCAGCCCCAGCATTTT
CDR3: CASGRGSGAANQPQHF

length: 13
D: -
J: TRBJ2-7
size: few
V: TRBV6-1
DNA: TGTGCCAGCAAAGGACAGAAGACCTACGAGCAGTACTTC
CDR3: CASKGQKTYEQYF

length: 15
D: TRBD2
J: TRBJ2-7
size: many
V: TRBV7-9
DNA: TGTGCCAGCAGCTCCTCTAGCGGGAGGTGGTACGAGCAGTACTTC
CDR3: CASSSSSGRWYEQYF

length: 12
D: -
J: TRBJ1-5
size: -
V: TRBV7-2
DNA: TGTGCCTGCACCCGGTTAGGCCAGCCCCAGCATTTT
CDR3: CACTRLGQPQHF

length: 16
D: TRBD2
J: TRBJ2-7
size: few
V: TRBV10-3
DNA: TGTGCCATCACTGGGACTAGCGGAGCGTCCTCCTACGAGCAGTACTTC
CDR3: CAITGTSGASSYEQYF

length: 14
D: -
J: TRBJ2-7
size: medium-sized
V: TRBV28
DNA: TGTGCCAGCAGCCCCGACCCTCTCTCCTACGAGCAGTACTTC
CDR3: CASSPDPLSYEQYF

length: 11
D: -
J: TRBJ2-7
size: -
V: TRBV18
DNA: TGTGCCAGCTCACCAGATTACGAGCAGTACTTC
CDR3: CASSPDYEQYF

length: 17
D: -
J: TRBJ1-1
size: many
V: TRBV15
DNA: TGTGCCACCAGCGATGAGGGGGGGTGGGGGCAGGGCACTGAAGCTTTCTTT
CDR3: CATSDEGGWGQGTEAFF

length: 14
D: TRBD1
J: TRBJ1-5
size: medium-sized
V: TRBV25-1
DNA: TGTGCCAGCAGCGAAACAGGGGCGCGTGTGCCCCAGCATTTT
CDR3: CASSETGARVPQHF

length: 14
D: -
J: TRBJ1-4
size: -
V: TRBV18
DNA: TGTGCCAGCTCACACCGGGCCTACGACGAAAAACTGTTTTTT
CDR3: CASSHRAYDEKLFF

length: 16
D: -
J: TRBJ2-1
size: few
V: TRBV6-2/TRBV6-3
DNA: TGTGCCAGCAGTTACGCTTTGGTGCGGATCTACAATGAGCAGTTCTTC
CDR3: CASSYALVRIYNEQFF

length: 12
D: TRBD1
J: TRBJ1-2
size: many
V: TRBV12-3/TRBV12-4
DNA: TGTGCCAGCAGATTACAGGGGGCGGGCTACACCTTC
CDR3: CASRLQGAGYTF

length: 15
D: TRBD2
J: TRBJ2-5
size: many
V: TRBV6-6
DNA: TGTGCCAGCAGTTACGGCACGGGAGCGGGGGAGACCCAGTACTTC
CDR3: CASSYGTGAGETQYF

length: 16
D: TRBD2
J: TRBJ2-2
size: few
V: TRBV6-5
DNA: TGTGCCAGCAGTTACTTGACTAGCGGGAGCACCGGGGAGCTGTTTTTT
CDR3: CASSYLTSGSTGELFF

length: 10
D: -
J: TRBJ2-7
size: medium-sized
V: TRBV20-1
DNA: TGCAGTGCTAGTAGGGACGAGCAGTACTTC
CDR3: CSASRDEQYF

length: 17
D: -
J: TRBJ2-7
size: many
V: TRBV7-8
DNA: TGTGCCAGCAGCCCTCCTCTAGTAAGGGCGGGTGTCTACGAGCAGTACTTC
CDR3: CASSPPLVRAGVYEQYF

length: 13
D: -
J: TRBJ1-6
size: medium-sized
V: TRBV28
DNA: TGTGCCAGCAGTTTACGATGGGGTTCACCCCTCCACTTT
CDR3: CASSLRWGSPLHF

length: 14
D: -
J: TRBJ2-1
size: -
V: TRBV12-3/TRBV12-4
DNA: TGTGCCAGCAGTGGGCAGGGCTCCTACAATGAGCAGTTCTTC
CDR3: CASSGQGSYNEQFF

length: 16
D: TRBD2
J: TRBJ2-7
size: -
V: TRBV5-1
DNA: TGCGCCAGCAGCTTGGACTCCCTAGCGGGAGGTCGCGAGCAGTACTTC
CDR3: CASSLDSLAGGREQYF

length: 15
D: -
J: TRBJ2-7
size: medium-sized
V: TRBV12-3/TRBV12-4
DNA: TGTGCCAGCGCTCCCGTGAGGGGCCCCTCCTACGAGCAGTACTTC
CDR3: CASAPVRGPSYEQYF

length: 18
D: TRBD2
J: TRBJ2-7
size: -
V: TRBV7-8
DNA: TGTGCCAGCAGCCGCCCGACTAGCGGGGGGGTAAGCTCCTACGAGCAGTACTTC
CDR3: CASSRPTSGGVSSYEQYF

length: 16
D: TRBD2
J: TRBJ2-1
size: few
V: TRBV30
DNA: TGTGCCTGGAAAGAAAGCGGGAGTCTCTCCTACAATGAGCAGTTCTTC
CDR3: CAWKESGSLSYNEQFF

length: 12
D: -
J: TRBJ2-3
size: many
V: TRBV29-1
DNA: TGCAGCGTTGGACAGGGAGGGGATACGCAGTATTTT
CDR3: CSVGQGGDTQYF

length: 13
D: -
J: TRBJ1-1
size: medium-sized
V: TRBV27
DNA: TGTGCCAGCAGTGTACACCAGAACACTGAAGCTTTCTTT
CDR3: CASSVHQNTEAFF

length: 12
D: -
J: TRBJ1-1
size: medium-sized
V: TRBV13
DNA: TGTGCCAGCAGCCAGGGGTGGACTGAAGCTTTCTTT
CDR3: CASSQGWTEAFF

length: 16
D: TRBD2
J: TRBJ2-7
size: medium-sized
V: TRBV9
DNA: TGTGCCAGCAGCCGTCTGGGTAAACCGGGAGGTAACGAGCAGTACTTC
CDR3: CASSRLGKPGGNEQYF

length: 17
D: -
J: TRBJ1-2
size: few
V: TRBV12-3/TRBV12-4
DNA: TGTGCCAGCAGTGGGGGGACGGGGTCAAACGGTGGCTATGGCTACACCTTC
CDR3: CASSGGTGSNGGYGYTF

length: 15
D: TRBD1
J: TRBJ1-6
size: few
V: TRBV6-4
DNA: TGTGCCAGCAGTGACGGGACAGGGGGCAATTCACCCCTCCACTTT
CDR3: CASSDGTGGNSPLHF

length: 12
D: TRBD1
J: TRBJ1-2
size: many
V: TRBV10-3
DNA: TGTGCCACCTGGGACAGTGGAGGCGGCTACACCTTC
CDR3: CATWDSGGGYTF

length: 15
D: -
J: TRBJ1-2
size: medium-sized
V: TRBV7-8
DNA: TGTGCCAGCAGCTTAGCGATAGGGAACAACTATGGCTACACCTTC
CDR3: CASSLAIGNNYGYTF

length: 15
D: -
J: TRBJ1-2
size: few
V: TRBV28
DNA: TGTGCCAGCAGTCCCCAAGGCAGGGTATGGGGTGGCTACGCCTTC
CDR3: CASSPQGRVWGGYAF

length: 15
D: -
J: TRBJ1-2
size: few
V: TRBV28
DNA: TGTGCCAGCAGACGCGAGCGGGGGCGCGACTATGGCTACACCTTC
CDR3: CASRRERGRDYGYTF